The table lists the clone carrying this T cell receptor beta chain with many counts. As yet, its antigen is unknown. This sample was taken from a study of neurological immune-mediated disorders. General study results and limits: According to phylogenetic grouping, one related-CDR3 cluster, a possible signature, contained the repertoires of 18 of 34 multiple sclerosis patients.

Synthesis of cDNA used 5'RACE (with 10-nucleotide random UMIs). From 15-18 subjects, over 190 million TCR-beta sequences were obtained in each sequencing run. TCRdb redid the calling of the 5' RACE reads with MiXCR, one entry per CDR3 protein. The sample lists 71,000 or so distinct CDR3 sequences; 4% to 6% were seen once. The unsorted libraries were produced from 2 million PBMCs held at -80 C. The material sequenced was PBMCs. This sequence was found in a woman younger than 45 with multiple sclerosis.

CDR3 DNA sequence: TGTGCCAGCAGTCTCGACGAATACGAGCAGTACTTC. This gives the protein CASSLDEYEQYF. The V gene is TRBV12-3 or TRBV12-4, the J gene TRBJ2-7; D is unresolved. V shed 5 bases and J shed 4 bases, with 9 bases lying between them. The CDR3 has 12 amino acids.